The clone carrying this TCR beta chain was seen once. This sample stems from a study of shared clonotypes between healthy human individuals. The CDR3 length is 15 residues. Germline lookup yields CDR1 SGHNT and CDR2 YENEEA. Losses at the gene ends were 4 bases for V and 3 bases for J; bases not matched to a gene: 2. Libraries were prepared by immunoSEQ multiplex PCR; TCRdb keeps only in-frame clonotypes and omits some of them. Altogether about 2 million clones are present, about 95% being singletons, with the ten largest covering 1% to 1.3%. Naive CD8 cells were CD45RO-negative, positively selected for CCR7, excluding terminally differentiated effector memory CD45RA+ cells.

This chain connects TRBV11-3 to TRBJ2-7; 14 positions match TRBD2. Sequenced input: naive CD8+ T cells sorted from blood. The TCR was taken from a man aged 18 to 35 in good health. The CDR3 loop reads CASSSGTSGGYEQYF. In DNA, the CDR3 is TGTGCCAGCAGCTCGGGGACTAGCGGGGGCTACGAGCAGTACTTC.